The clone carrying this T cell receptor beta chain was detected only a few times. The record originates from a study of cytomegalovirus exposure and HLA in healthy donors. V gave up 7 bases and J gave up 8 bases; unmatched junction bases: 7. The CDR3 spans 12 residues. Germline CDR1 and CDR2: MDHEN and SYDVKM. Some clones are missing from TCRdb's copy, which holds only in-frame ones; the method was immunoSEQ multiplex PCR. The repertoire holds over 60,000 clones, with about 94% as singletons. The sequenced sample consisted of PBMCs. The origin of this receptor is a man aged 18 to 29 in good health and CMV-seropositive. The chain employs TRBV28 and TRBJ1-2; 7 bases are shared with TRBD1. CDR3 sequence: CASTSTGDGYTF. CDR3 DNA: TGTGCCAGCACTTCCACAGGGGACGGCTACACCTTC.